The 25 T cell receptor beta chains presented below share a single source sample, sequenced in a study of identical twins. MiXCR, run by TCRdb on the 5' RACE reads, gives a single entry per CDR3 protein. The sample shows some 500,000 distinct CDR3 sequences, 9.5% to 10% of them seen only once. These same data were also listed under a study on yellow fever vaccine responses in identical twins.

The sample comprised PBMCs. All receptors come from a woman under 30 in good health.

This clonotype was counted many times. This chain links TRBV4-1 with TRBJ2-5; D unclear. The V end lost 0 bases, the J end lost 2 bases, and 10 bases lay between the germline ends. From germline, CDR1 is MGHRA and CDR2 YSYEKL. This CDR3 is 15 amino acids long. The CDR3 protein is CASSQDETRQETQYF. The CDR3 coding sequence is TGCGCCAGCAGCCAAGATGAGACACGACAAGAGACCCAGTACTTC.

This clonotype was picked up a small number of times. The rearrangement links TRBV20-1 to TRBJ2-7, with D perhaps given as TRBD1 or TRBD2 (5 bases each). Germline-derived CDR1 and CDR2 are DFQATT and SNEGSKA (reference sequence). This CDR3 comprises 16 residues. The germline V and J ends were trimmed by 0 bases and 3 bases, with 18 bases remaining between them. CDR3 amino acids: CSARERDPTVLYEQYF. DNA for the CDR3: TGCAGTGCTAGAGAAAGGGACCCCACGGTGCTCTACGAGCAGTACTTC.

The V and J genes are TRBV5-1 and TRBJ2-1; D perhaps matches TRBD1 (6 bases). The V end lost 0 bases, the J end lost 2 bases, and 15 bases lay between the germline ends. Germline V lookup: CDR1 SGHRS, CDR2 YFSETQ. The CDR3 has 17 amino acids. The CDR3 region has the DNA TGCGCCAGCAGCTTGGCCAAGTCTACAGGGACCTACAATGAGCAGTTCTTC. Its protein product is CASSLAKSTGTYNEQFF.

This chain uses TRBV12-3 or TRBV12-4 with TRBJ1-1; 9 nucleotides align to TRBD1. J lost 1 base, V lost 6 bases, and 9 bases had no gene match. The CDR3 extends over 16 amino acids. As DNA, the CDR3 is TGTGCCAGCAGAATAACCGGGACAGGGAGGAACACTGAAGCTTTCTTT. Translating gives CASRITGTGRNTEAFF.

Ten or more counts support this clonotype. The rearrangement uses TRBV7-3 and TRBJ2-1, with TRBD1 matching over 7 bases. Germline loops: CDR1 SGHTA, CDR2 FQGTGA. The length of the CDR3 is 17 residues. V trimming: 2 bases; J trimming: 4 bases; junction bases outside the gene matches: 11. The CDR3 loop is CASSLGPGAGGYNEQFF. The DNA of the CDR3 is TGTGCCAGCAGCTTAGGCCCCGGGGCAGGGGGATACAATGAGCAGTTCTTC.

In its sample, this clonotype was seen once. The rearrangement uses TRBV6-4 and TRBJ1-5; no clear D. V lost 6 bases, J lost 4 bases, and 4 bases lay in between. CDR3 length: 11 amino acids. CDR1 MRHNA and CDR2 SNTAGT come from the germline V gene. CDR3 sequence: CASRQNQPQHF. The CDR3 DNA reads TGTGCCAGCAGGCAGAATCAGCCCCAGCATTTT.

This clonotype was seen repeatedly, ten times or more. The chain uses TRBV7-9 and TRBJ2-7; 7 nucleotides align to TRBD1. V trimming: 4 bases; J trimming: 2 bases; junction bases outside the gene matches: 5. From germline, CDR1 is SEHNR and CDR2 FQNEAQ (reference sequence). This CDR3 is 14 amino acids long. CDR3 amino acids: CASSSGTVAYEQYF. DNA of the CDR3: TGTGCCAGCAGCTCAGGGACAGTGGCCTACGAGCAGTACTTC.

The chain combines TRBV3-1 with TRBJ1-2; maybe TRBD1 (5 bases). V was cut by 0 bases and J by 5 bases, with 16 bases left in between. This CDR3 has 16 residues. Germline V gene data show CDR1 as LGHDT and CDR2 as YNNKEL (reference sequence). The CDR3 DNA reads as TGTGCCAGCAGCCAAGATTTTTCAGGGAGGGGATATGGCTACACCTTC. It codes for CASSQDFSGRGYGYTF.

This clonotype was picked up many times. This rearrangement joins TRBV6-2 or TRBV6-3 to TRBJ1-2; 7 positions agree with TRBD1. CDR1 MNHEY and CDR2 SVGEGT come from the germline V gene. The CDR3 loop spans 13 amino acids. The V and J ends lost 5 bases and 4 bases, in that order; junction bases with no gene match: 4. In nucleotides, the CDR3 is TGTGCCAGCAGTCGACAGGGAACCTATGGCTACACCTTC. Translated, it gives CASSRQGTYGYTF.

The chain carries TRBV6-2 or TRBV6-3 and TRBJ2-1, with a possible D match to TRBD2 (5 bases). Germline V gene lookup returns CDR1 MNHEY and CDR2 SVGEGT. Deletions cut 2 bases from V and 4 bases from J, with 21 bases between. The CDR3 runs 18 residues. The CDR3 nucleotides read TGTGCCAGCAGTTACAGAGGGAAACAACTACCACCGTACAATGAGCAGTTCTTC. It codes for CASSYRGKQLPPYNEQFF.

The genes are TRBV4-1 and TRBJ2-1; 12 bases line up with TRBD2. The CDR3 is 15 residues long. In germline, CDR1 is MGHRA, CDR2 YSYEKL. The J segment lost 7 bases and the V segment lost 4 bases, leaving 5 bases of the junction unmatched. CDR3 region: CASSRTLAGGNEQFF. The CDR3 region has the DNA TGCGCCAGCAGCCGGACCCTAGCGGGAGGGAATGAGCAGTTCTTC.

This chain uses TRBV7-6 with TRBJ2-4; 8 bases map to TRBD2. Germline V lookup: CDR1 SGHVS, CDR2 FNYEAQ. This CDR3 is built from 16 residues. After removal of 5 bases from V and 4 bases from J, the junction contained 10 bases not matched to a gene. CDR3 DNA: TGTGCCAGCAGCGCGAGATTTAGCGGGGAGAAAAACATTCAGTACTTC. This translates into CASSARFSGEKNIQYF.

This clonotype appeared a few times. The chain couples TRBV6-2 or TRBV6-3 to TRBJ2-1; D perhaps matches TRBD2 (5 bases). Germline CDR1 is MNHEY and CDR2 is SVGEGT. The CDR3 runs 14 residues. V was pared by 2 bases and J by 8 bases, with 13 bases between. DNA for the CDR3: TGTGCCAGCAGTTACAAGCCCGCGAGGGATGAGCAGTTCTTC. This codes for CASSYKPARDEQFF.

This clonotype was recorded a few times. The V call is TRBV7-2, the J call TRBJ2-7, with 7 bases matching TRBD1. The V and J ends lost 0 bases and 4 bases, in that order; junction bases with no gene match: 3. The CDR3 is made up of 14 amino acids. The germline gives CDR1 SGHTA, CDR2 FQGNSA. The CDR3: CASSLAPTGYEQYF. The DNA of the CDR3 is TGTGCCAGCAGCTTAGCACCGACAGGGTACGAGCAGTACTTC.

This clonotype was observed at least ten times. This chain links TRBV4-3 with TRBJ2-7, with TRBD1 identical over 9 bases. CDR3 length equals 18 residues. V lost 0 bases, J lost 5 bases, and 14 bases stayed unmatched. Germline-derived CDR1 and CDR2 are LGHNA and YSLEER. CDR3 nucleotide sequence: TGCGCCAGCAGCCAAGATTTAGGTGGGACAGGGTCCTACGACGAGCAGTACTTC. It encodes CASSQDLGGTGSYDEQYF.

V is TRBV29-1 and J is TRBJ2-3; D uncertain. CDR1 SQVTM and CDR2 ANQGSEA come from the germline V gene. The CDR3 has 12 residues. Between the trimmed V and J ends, which lost 8 bases and 1 base, there was a span of 10 bases. The CDR3 reads CSLRGGTDTQYF. CDR3 sequence (DNA): TGCAGCCTCCGTGGGGGCACAGATACGCAGTATTTT.

This clonotype was seen many times. The chain has TRBV24-1 and TRBJ1-5; tentative D call: TRBD1 (5 bases). V was clipped by 4 bases and J by 6 bases, with 9 bases between them. Per the germline V gene, CDR1 is KGHDR and CDR2 is SFDVKD. There are 13 residues in the CDR3. The CDR3 DNA reads as TGTGCCACCAGTGACGGGGGACTTCAGCCCCAGCATTTT. Its protein is CATSDGGLQPQHF.

The chain uses TRBV5-6 and TRBJ1-1; D may be TRBD1 (5 bases). The CDR3 runs to 13 residues. Per the germline V gene, CDR1 is SGHDT and CDR2 is YYEEEE. Between the trimmed V and J ends, which lost 0 bases and 5 bases, there was a span of 8 bases. The CDR3 bases are TGTGCCAGCAGCTTGGGCAGGGTAACTGAAGCTTTCTTT. Protein product: CASSLGRVTEAFF.

Here the CDR3 reads CASSQTANTGELFF. The CDR3 DNA reads as TGTGCCAGCTCACAGACAGCGAACACCGGGGAGCTGTTTTTT. V usage is TRBV18 and J usage is TRBJ2-2; tentatively, D is TRBD1 (5 bases). The CDR3 loop spans 14 amino acids. Germline loops: CDR1 KGHSH, CDR2 LQKENI. V was pared by 4 bases and J by 0 bases, with 6 bases between.

In this sample, this clonotype turned up a few times. This chain connects TRBV7-2 to TRBJ2-2; no clear D gene. This CDR3 is 15 amino acids long. Germline CDR1 and CDR2: SGHTA and FQGNSA. V was shortened by 5 bases and J by 1 base, with 11 bases between the two germline ends. CDR3 coding DNA: TGTGCCAGCAGCCCACGGGCCTTGAACACCGGGGAGCTGTTTTTT. Translated, it gives CASSPRALNTGELFF. Filled out from reference TRBV7-2 and TRBJ2-2, the complete variable domain reads GAGVSQSPSNKVTEKGKDVELRCDPISGHTALYWYRQSLGQGLEFLIYFQGNSAPDKSGLPSDRFSAERTGGSVSTLTIQRTQQEDSAVYLCASSPRALNTGELFFGEGSRLTVL.

At least ten counts were recorded for this clonotype. This sequence joins TRBV28 and TRBJ1-6; possibly TRBD1 for D (5 bases). Germline CDR1 is MDHEN and CDR2 is SYDVKM. There are 14 residues in the CDR3. Trimming left V 3 bases short and J 9 bases short, with 12 bases between. The CDR3 nucleotides read TGTGCCAGCAGTTTTACAGGTTCGAGTTCACCCCTCCACTTT. Protein sequence: CASSFTGSSSPLHF.

In this sample, this clonotype turned up a few times. V usage is TRBV19 and J usage is TRBJ2-7; 7 bases are shared with TRBD2. V was pared by 10 bases and J by 0 bases, with 6 bases of the junction left unmatched. The germline V gene has CDR1 LNHDA and CDR2 SQIVND (reference sequence). The CDR3 spans 13 residues. Here the CDR3 reads CATGAGRSYEQYF. The CDR3 bases are TGTGCCACCGGAGCGGGGCGCTCCTACGAGCAGTACTTC.

This chain joins TRBV3-1 and TRBJ2-3; tentatively, D is TRBD1 or TRBD2 (5 bases each). The CDR3 is 16 amino acids. Trimming took 0 bases from V and 2 from J, leaving 12 bases between them. The germline CDR1 and CDR2 sequences are LGHDT and YNNKEL (reference sequence). The CDR3 reads CASSQDKRGDTDTQYF. CDR3 nucleotide sequence: TGTGCCAGCAGCCAAGATAAACGAGGGGACACAGATACGCAGTATTTT.

This clonotype was counted between two and nine times. V is TRBV6-5 and J is TRBJ2-5; D might be TRBD2 (6 bases). Germline CDR1 reads MNHEY; CDR2 reads SVGAGI. The V and J ends lost 2 bases and 1 base respectively, with 14 bases between them. The CDR3 contains 16 residues. The CDR3 region is CASSYLTSRFQETQYF. CDR3 bases: TGTGCCAGCAGTTACCTTACTAGCAGGTTCCAAGAGACCCAGTACTTC.

This clonotype appeared many times. The chain employs TRBV5-1 and TRBJ2-7; D gene uncertain. This CDR3 has 14 residues. The germline gives CDR1 SGHRS, CDR2 YFSETQ. V was pared by 4 bases and J by 10 bases, with 21 bases between. The CDR3 nucleotides are TGCGCCAGCAGCACAACAGCCGGGCAGGCCAAACAGTACTTC. It specifies CASSTTAGQAKQYF. The full variable domain, completed using reference TRBV5-1 and TRBJ2-7, is KAGVTQTPRYLIKTRGQQVTLSCSPISGHRSVSWYQQTPGQGLQFLFEYFSETQRNKGNFPGRFSGRQFSNSRSEMNVSTLELGDSALYLCASSTTAGQAKQYFGPGTRLTVT.